The entry that follows covers one TCR beta chain sequence. In the source study's methods: Amplification from reference gene primers served as the basis for estimated nucleated cell counts. Method: immunoSEQ multiplex PCR; TCRdb's copy keeps in-frame clones and lacks some. V, J and clone size reflect that table, while D and trimming were determined from the DNA. The table lists over 90,000 clones, 70% to 90% of them singletons. The sample originates from a study of blood T cell repertoires in COVID-19. Study as a whole: Collection of acute and convalescent COVID-19 samples took place in the United States, Italy and Spain. The analysed material was cDNA or gDNA that came from T cells, B-cell-depleted T cells, or PBMCs.

The germline V gene has CDR1 MNHEY and CDR2 SVGAGI. Losses at the gene ends were 8 bases for V and 6 bases for J; bases not matched to a gene: 9. The CDR3 sequence is 13 residues long. The sequence derives from a man aged 45-60 years with active COVID-19. The V and J genes are TRBV6-5 and TRBJ2-7; TRBD1 matches 8 bases. The sequencing input was peripheral blood. CDR3 coding DNA: TGTGCCAGCGGACCGACAGGGGTTGGCGAGCAGTACTTC. Its protein product is CASGPTGVGEQYF.